The following is a T cell receptor (beta chain) sequence with its context. What it binds is not known. Unique molecular identifiers tagged the TCR beta cDNA libraries. TCRdb re-derived calls from the PCR reads in MiXCR, one entry per CDR3 protein. Among about 820,000 distinct CDR3 sequences, approximately 53% were seen once, and the ten largest hold over 4%. This sample is drawn from a study of post-analysis software for immune sequencing data. Overall study findings and caveats: For normalized Chao1 diversity, multiple sclerosis patients scored significantly lower than controls did.

The TCR sequence derives from a girl aged 10 to 17 with multiple sclerosis. The sample taken for sequencing was blood.

This chain's CDR3 is CASSVDQGRNEQFF. The CDR3 coding sequence is TGTGCCAGCAGCGTAGATCAGGGTAGAAATGAGCAGTTCTTC. The chain has TRBV9 and TRBJ2-1; the D gene is possibly TRBD1 (5 bases). CDR3 length: 14 residues. Germline V lookup: CDR1 SGDLS, CDR2 YYNGEE. Trimming shortened V by 0 bases and J by 7 bases, and 11 bases separated the two germline ends. The full variable domain, rest sourced from reference TRBV9 and TRBJ2-1, is DSGVTQTPKHLITATGQRVTLRCSPRSGDLSVYWYQQSLDQGLQFLIQYYNGEERAKGNILERFSAQQFPDLHSELNLSSLELGDSALYFCASSVDQGRNEQFFGPGTRLTVL.